One sample yielded the 25 T cell receptor beta chains listed below, sequenced in a study of blood T cell repertoires in COVID-19. Sequenced by immunoSEQ multiplex PCR; TCRdb stores in-frame clones only, minus some. The table records some 170,000 clones, roughly 82% of them present only once. The specimen sequenced was peripheral blood. The receptors here all came from a woman in her 70s with acute or convalescent COVID-19.

This clone was counted once. The chain uses TRBV6-5 and TRBJ1-4; D might be TRBD1 (6 bases). CDR3 length equals 15 residues. V was pared by 5 bases and J by 8 bases, with 18 bases between. The germline CDR1 and CDR2 sequences are MNHEY and SVGAGI. CDR3 bases: TGTGCCAGCAGTCCTACGACAGGAATAAGGGAAAAACTGTTTTTT. Its translation is CASSPTTGIREKLFF.

The rearrangement uses TRBV6-2 or TRBV6-3 and TRBJ1-3; D unclear. This CDR3 has 21 amino acids. CDR1 and CDR2 (germline): MNHEY, SVGEGT. The ends were cut back, 0 bases at V and 2 bases at J, with 26 bases in the middle. CDR3: CASSYSASPGPLGDTGNTIYF. The CDR3 coding sequence is TGTGCCAGCAGTTACTCCGCTTCTCCGGGCCCCCTGGGAGACACTGGAAACACCATATATTTT.

V gene TRBV10-3 combines with J gene TRBJ1-2, with TRBD1 matching 9 bases. Unmatched junction bases numbered 10, after V lost 0 bases and J lost 8 bases. The CDR3 covers 16 residues. Germline V gives CDR1 ENHRY, CDR2 SYGVKD. The CDR3 region is CAISESRDRVLKGYTF. DNA of the CDR3: TGTGCCATCAGTGAGTCGCGGGACAGGGTCCTTAAGGGCTACACCTTC.

This clone was seen a single time. The chain employs TRBV6-5 and TRBJ1-2; 8 nucleotides match TRBD1. This CDR3 is 15 amino acids long. The V and J ends lost 5 bases and 9 bases, in that order; junction bases with no gene match: 14. Germline CDR1 MNHEY, CDR2 SVGAGI. CDR3 in amino acids: CASSRSDTGGESYTF. In DNA form, the CDR3 reads TGTGCCAGCAGTCGTTCGGACACAGGGGGGGAGAGCTACACCTTC.

V usage is TRBV28 and J usage is TRBJ2-1, with TRBD1 as a possible D gene (6 bases). The V and J ends lost 2 bases and 5 bases respectively, with 19 bases between them. CDR3 size: 17 residues. Per germline, CDR1 MDHEN and CDR2 SYDVKM. CDR3 sequence (DNA): TGTGCCAGCAGTTTAAGGCTGGACAGTCGGGCGGACAATGAGCAGTTCTTC. Its protein is CASSLRLDSRADNEQFF.

This chain uses TRBV7-8 with TRBJ2-2; TRBD2 might be the D (5 bases). V was shortened by 5 bases and J by 9 bases, with 13 bases between the two germline ends. CDR1 and CDR2 from the germline V gene are SGHVS and FQNEAQ. The CDR3 contains 13 residues. The CDR3 sequence is CASSRPPGRELFF. CDR3 DNA: TGTGCCAGCAGCCGCCCCCCGGGAAGGGAGCTGTTTTTT.

The rearrangement joins TRBV2 to TRBJ1-5, with TRBD1 identical over 7 bases. The junction had 8 bases not matched to a gene; V was cut back by 9 bases and J by 0 bases. CDR3 length: 15 amino acids. Germline-derived CDR1 and CDR2 are SNHLY and FYNNEI. The CDR3 DNA follows: TGTGCCAGTACAGACAGGGAATATAGCAATCAGCCCCAGCATTTT. Translated, it gives CASTDREYSNQPQHF.

Only a few counts were recorded for this clone. J is TRBJ1-4 and V is TRBV28, with TRBD1 matching over 7 bases. Germline V gene sequence: CDR1 MDHEN, CDR2 SYDVKM. This CDR3 has 15 amino acids. The V gene end was trimmed by 6 bases and the J gene end by 7 bases; junction bases not matched to a gene: 11. The CDR3 reads CASSLNPGGGEKLFF. The CDR3 DNA reads TGTGCCAGCAGCTTAAACCCAGGGGGAGGTGAAAAACTGTTTTTT.

CDR3 loop: CASSAQGNEKLFF. The CDR3 DNA follows: TGCGCCAGCAGCGCACAGGGTAATGAAAAACTGTTTTTT. The chain carries TRBV5-1 and TRBJ1-4, with D possibly being TRBD1 (6 bases). Trimming cost V 4 bases and J 4 bases, with 8 bases left between them. The CDR3 has 13 amino acids. Germline V gives CDR1 SGHRS, CDR2 YFSETQ. Full variable domain (rest looked up from reference TRBV5-1 and TRBJ1-4): KAGVTQTPRYLIKTRGQQVTLSCSPISGHRSVSWYQQTPGQGLQFLFEYFSETQRNKGNFPGRFSGRQFSNSRSEMNVSTLELGDSALYLCASSAQGNEKLFFGSGTQLSVL.

The V and J genes are TRBV30 and TRBJ2-7, with a possible D match to TRBD1 (6 bases). V was pared by 1 base and J by 4 bases, with 11 bases between. Germline assignment: CDR1 GTSNPN and CDR2 SVGIG (reference sequence). The CDR3 is made up of 13 amino acids. CDR3 DNA sequence: TGTGCCTGGAGTGCAGGGGTTGGATACGAGCAGTACTTC. It specifies CAWSAGVGYEQYF.

J is TRBJ2-1 and V is TRBV7-2, with 8 bases that match TRBD1. The germline V gene has CDR1 SGHTA and CDR2 FQGNSA. J gave up 4 bases and V 7 bases, and 12 bases lay outside the gene matches. The length of the CDR3 is 16 residues. The CDR3 loop reads CASTHGSGQGYNEQFF. The CDR3 region has the DNA TGTGCCAGCACACACGGATCAGGACAGGGTTACAATGAGCAGTTCTTC.

The chain employs TRBV19 and TRBJ1-1; unclear D gene. V shed 5 bases and J shed 1 base, with 14 bases lying between them. The CDR3 runs 15 residues. Per the germline V gene, CDR1 is LNHDA and CDR2 is SQIVND (reference sequence). CDR3 sequence (DNA): TGTGCCAGTAGTCAAGGAGGGTGGCGGAACACTGAAGCTTTCTTT. This translates into CASSQGGWRNTEAFF.

In DNA form, the CDR3 reads TGCAGTGCTAGTTTCAGGGGCAATGAGCAGTTCTTC. This gives the protein CSASFRGNEQFF. This chain uses TRBV20-1 with TRBJ2-1; D is possibly TRBD1 (6 bases). CDR3 size: 12 residues. Between the trimmed V and J ends, which lost 3 bases and 6 bases, there was a span of 9 bases. The V gene's germline CDR1 is DFQATT and CDR2 SNEGSKA (reference sequence).

This chain links TRBV2 with TRBJ2-5; TRBD2 matches 9 bases. The CDR3 contains 16 residues. Germline-derived CDR1 and CDR2 are SNHLY and FYNNEI. J lost 4 bases, V lost 3 bases, and 9 bases had no gene match. The CDR3 bases are TGTGCCAGCAGTGAGTTAGCGGGAGCCGGCGGAGAGACCCAGTACTTC. Its translation: CASSELAGAGGETQYF.

This clone showed up just a few times. The J gene is TRBJ1-2, the V gene TRBV7-2; 8 positions agree with TRBD1. Germline trimming cut 0 bases from V and 5 bases from J; bases unmatched to any gene: 8. The CDR3 is 16 residues long. Germline loops: CDR1 SGHTA, CDR2 FQGNSA. The CDR3 DNA reads TGTGCCAGCAGCTTAGCTACCGGGACAGGCTCTTATGGCTACACCTTC. This codes for CASSLATGTGSYGYTF.

The rearrangement uses TRBV7-3 and TRBJ2-2; 11 bases are shared with TRBD2. Trimming removed 6 bases from V and 1 base from J; junction bases left unmatched: 7. Germline lookup yields CDR1 SGHTA and CDR2 FQGTGA. There are 17 residues in the CDR3. CDR3 DNA: TGTGCCAGCAGGGGTGCTAGCGGGGGGCAGAACACCGGGGAGCTGTTTTTT. Protein sequence: CASRGASGGQNTGELFF.

The gene calls are TRBV6-2 or TRBV6-3 and TRBJ1-5; 7 bases align to TRBD1. Per germline, CDR1 MNHEY and CDR2 SVGEGT. V dropped 3 bases and J dropped 9; count of bases not matched to a gene: 8. This CDR3 comprises 14 residues. The CDR3 sequence is CASSYGQAGRPQHF. The CDR3, as DNA: TGTGCCAGCAGTTATGGACAGGCTGGGCGGCCCCAGCATTTT.

The rearrangement joins TRBV7-2 to TRBJ1-4, with a tentative D call TRBD1 (6 bases). V lost 1 base and J 5 bases, leaving 14 bases between the germline ends. From germline, CDR1 is SGHTA and CDR2 FQGNSA. The CDR3 totals 16 residues. CDR3 in amino acids: CASSLGGSGANEKLFF. Written as DNA, the CDR3 is TGTGCCAGCAGCTTAGGTGGGTCAGGGGCCAATGAAAAACTGTTTTTT.

CDR3 in DNA: TGTGCCAGCAGCCTGGGACAGGGGACGGCTGAAGCTTTCTTT. The encoded protein is CASSLGQGTAEAFF. The genes are TRBV6-2 or TRBV6-3 and TRBJ1-1; 10 nucleotides align to TRBD1. The germline gives CDR1 MNHEY, CDR2 SVGEGT. This CDR3 has 14 amino acids. Germline trimming cut 6 bases from V and 6 bases from J; bases unmatched to any gene: 7.

The table lists this clone with a few counts. CDR3 residues: CASSFVRAGELFF. The CDR3 nucleotides read TGTGCCAGCAGTTTCGTCAGGGCCGGGGAGCTGTTTTTT. The rearrangement joins TRBV28 to TRBJ2-2; a weak D match, TRBD1 (5 bases). The ends were cut back, 3 bases at V and 6 bases at J, with 8 bases in the middle. The CDR3 is 13 residues long. Germline CDR1 and CDR2: MDHEN and SYDVKM. The variable domain in full, with the rest retrieved from reference TRBV28 and TRBJ2-2, is DVKVTQSSRYLVKRTGEKVFLECVQDMDHENMFWYRQDPGLGLRLIYFSYDVKMKEKGDIPEGYSVSREKKERFSLILESASTNQTSMYLCASSFVRAGELFFGEGSRLTVL.

This rearrangement joins TRBV3-1 (or the pseudogene TRBV3-2) to TRBJ1-2; 8 bases line up with TRBD1. Germline loops: CDR1 LGHDT, CDR2 YNNKEL (reference sequence). V gave up 1 base and J gave up 6 bases; unmatched junction bases: 4. CDR3 length equals 14 residues. The CDR3 nucleotides read TGTGCCAGCAGCCAAGGGACAGGGTTAAATGGCTACACCTTC. Translation gives CASSQGTGLNGYTF.

V gene TRBV10-3 combines with J gene TRBJ1-1; D unclear. The germline gives CDR1 ENHRY, CDR2 SYGVKD. Deletions cut 3 bases from V and 2 bases from J, with 7 bases between. This CDR3 is 13 amino acids long. CDR3 in amino acids: CAISDRGNTEAFF. CDR3 DNA sequence: TGTGCCATCAGTGACCGGGGTAACACTGAAGCTTTCTTT.

The CDR3 is CASSQDRGGTDTQYF. The DNA for the CDR3 is TGTGCCAGCAGCCAGGACAGGGGTGGCACAGATACGCAGTATTTT. This chain uses TRBV3-1 (or the pseudogene TRBV3-2) with TRBJ2-3, with TRBD1 matching over 9 bases. Losses at the gene ends were 3 bases for V and 1 base for J; bases not matched to a gene: 2. Germline CDR1 is LGHDT and CDR2 is YNNKEL (reference sequence). The CDR3 extends over 15 amino acids.

In the case of this clone: Within the sample, other DNA sequences also encode this same CDR3. The chain combines TRBV7-9 with TRBJ2-7; TRBD1 might be the D (6 bases). Germline CDR1 is SEHNR and CDR2 is FQNEAQ (reference sequence). V lost 5 bases, J lost 2 bases, and 13 bases lay in between. The CDR3 length is 14 residues. CDR3: CASSPRGGTYEQYF. CDR3 nucleotides: TGTGCCAGCAGCCCCCGAGGGGGAACCTACGAGCAGTACTTC.

The chain employs TRBV29-1 and TRBJ1-1; possibly TRBD1 for D (5 bases). V lost 7 bases and J 4 bases, leaving 19 bases between the germline ends. Per germline, CDR1 SQVTM and CDR2 ANQGSEA. The CDR3 spans 14 residues. CDR3 loop: CSAPRRGGGTEAFF. The CDR3, as DNA: TGCAGCGCCCCTAGGCGGGGTGGGGGCACTGAAGCTTTCTTT.